The rows below give T cell receptor beta chains drawn from one sample of a study of shared clonotypes between healthy human individuals. Assay: immunoSEQ multiplex PCR; the TCRdb copy retains only in-frame clones and omits some. The sample has around 650,000 clones; 96% are singletons. Sequencing was performed on naive CD8+ T cells sorted from blood. These receptors were obtained from a woman aged 25 to 39 in good health. Each CDR3 is given with its conserved first and last residue. A D gene is named only where the DNA matches it firmly. Part of the rows lack a size; the others show once, few, many or a class for expanded clones.

j_call d_call clone_size v_call cdr3_aa cdr3_nt
TRBJ2-2 NA NA TRBV28 CASRAEHRATGELFF TGTGCCAGCAGGGCCGAGCACCGCGCCACCGGGGAGCTGTTTTTT
TRBJ2-7 NA NA TRBV19 CASSISPLKYNAYEQYF TGTGCCAGTAGTATCTCTCCCCTTAAGTACAATGCCTACGAGCAGTACTTC
TRBJ2-7 TRBD1 once TRBV25-1 CASSVTSGTVPYEQYF TGTGCCAGCAGTGTTACCTCCGGGACAGTTCCCTACGAGCAGTACTTC
TRBJ1-2 NA NA TRBV5-4 CASRRGGYDYGYTF TGTGCCAGCAGGAGGGGGGGGTATGACTATGGCTACACCTTC
TRBJ1-1 NA NA TRBV6-6 CATSPARVEAFF TGTGCCACCTCACCGGCGAGAGTTGAAGCTTTCTTT
TRBJ2-5 NA NA TRBV6-5 CASSPLSGRETQYF TGTGCCAGCAGCCCTCTCTCGGGGCGGGAGACCCAGTACTTC
TRBJ1-1 NA NA TRBV6-5 CASSSTENTEAFF TGTGCCAGCAGTAGTACAGAGAACACTGAAGCTTTCTTT
TRBJ2-7 NA NA TRBV27 CASSLMSSLGGEQYF TGTGCCAGCAGTTTAATGAGCAGCCTTGGGGGCGAGCAGTACTTC
TRBJ2-1 NA NA TRBV11-2 CASSSVNDNEQFF TGTGCCAGCAGTTCGGTCAACGACAATGAGCAGTTCTTC
TRBJ2-7 NA NA TRBV10-2 CASSELITNEQYF TGCGCCAGCAGTGAGTTAATCACAAACGAGCAGTACTTC
TRBJ2-7 NA NA TRBV5-1 CASSPGRSYEQYF TGCGCCAGCAGCCCAGGCAGGTCCTACGAGCAGTACTTC
TRBJ2-7 TRBD2 NA TRBV4-1 CASSPGLALHEQYF TGCGCCAGCAGCCCGGGACTAGCGCTTCACGAGCAGTACTTC
TRBJ2-7 TRBD2 NA TRBV28 CASSFVGGSHEQYF TGTGCCAGCAGTTTTGTTGGCGGGAGCCACGAGCAGTACTTC
TRBJ1-1 NA NA TRBV2 CASSEGEAFF TGTGCCAGCAGTGAAGGTGAAGCTTTCTTT
TRBJ2-5 NA NA TRBV18 CASSPGSLATYQETQYF TGTGCCAGCTCACCAGGCTCTCTAGCGACCTACCAAGAGACCCAGTACTTC
TRBJ2-7 NA NA TRBV5-1 CASSLEPPDSYEQYF TGCGCCAGCAGCCTGGAGCCTCCCGACTCCTACGAGCAGTACTTC
TRBJ2-1 TRBD2 once TRBV5-1 CASSLTGGGNEQFF TGCGCCAGCAGCTTGACGGGAGGGGGCAATGAGCAGTTCTTC
TRBJ1-1 NA few TRBV2 CASSGLNTEAFF TGTGCCAGCAGTGGACTCAACACTGAAGCTTTCTTT
TRBJ1-4 NA NA TRBV19 CASSPRLDGGEKLFF TGTGCCAGTAGTCCACGCCTCGATGGGGGTGAAAAACTGTTTTTT
TRBJ2-7 TRBD1 NA TRBV5-6 CASSLFYSTGYTYEQYF TGTGCCAGCAGCTTGTTTTATTCGACAGGGTACACCTACGAGCAGTACTTC
TRBJ2-7 TRBD2 NA TRBV7-9 CASSLATSGRWYEQYF TGTGCCAGCAGCTTAGCTACTAGCGGGAGATGGTACGAGCAGTACTTC
TRBJ2-1 NA NA TRBV29-1 CSVGGSGPSSYNEQFF TGCAGCGTGGGCGGAAGCGGGCCCAGCTCCTACAATGAGCAGTTCTTC
TRBJ2-1 NA NA TRBV19 CASSWGVGVGDEQFF TGTGCCAGTAGTTGGGGGGTGGGTGTTGGAGATGAGCAGTTCTTC
TRBJ2-7 TRBD2 once TRBV27 CASSLSTSGVSYEQYF TGTGCCAGCAGTTTAAGCACTAGCGGGGTCTCCTACGAGCAGTACTTC
TRBJ2-1 TRBD2 NA TRBV28 CASSWSVAGGLGNEQFF TGTGCCAGCAGTTGGAGTGTAGCGGGAGGGCTTGGCAATGAGCAGTTCTTC
TRBJ2-7 NA once TRBV7-9 CASSLERWGRRAAPKKQYF TGTGCCAGCAGCTTAGAGCGGTGGGGCCGGAGGGCCGCTCCCAAGAAGCAGTACTTC